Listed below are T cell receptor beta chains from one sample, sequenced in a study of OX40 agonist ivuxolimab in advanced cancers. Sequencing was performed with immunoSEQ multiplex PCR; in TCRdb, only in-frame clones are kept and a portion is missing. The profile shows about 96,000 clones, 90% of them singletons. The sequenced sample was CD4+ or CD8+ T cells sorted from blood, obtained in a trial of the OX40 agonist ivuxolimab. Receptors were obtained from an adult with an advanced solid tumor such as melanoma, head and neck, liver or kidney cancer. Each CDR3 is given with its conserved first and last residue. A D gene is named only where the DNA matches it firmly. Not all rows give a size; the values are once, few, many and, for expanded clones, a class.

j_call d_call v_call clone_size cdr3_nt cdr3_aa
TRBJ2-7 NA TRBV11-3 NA TGTGCCAGCAGCTTAGAGGGCCACGAGCAGTACTTC CASSLEGHEQYF
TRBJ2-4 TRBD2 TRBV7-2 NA TGTGCCAGCAGCTTTGCGCCGGGACTAGCGGGAGGGACCAAAAACATTCAGTACTTC CASSFAPGLAGGTKNIQYF
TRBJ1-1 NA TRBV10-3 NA TGTGCCATCAGTGATTCAGGGAGCCAGAACACTGAAGCTTTCTTT CAISDSGSQNTEAFF
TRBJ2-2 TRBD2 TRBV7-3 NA TGTGCCAGCAGCTTAAGGTCTAGCGGGAGAGGGACCGGGGAGCTGTTTTTT CASSLRSSGRGTGELFF
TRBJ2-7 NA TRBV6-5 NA TGTGCCAGCAGTTACTCGCAGGGCTACGAGCAGTACTTC CASSYSQGYEQYF
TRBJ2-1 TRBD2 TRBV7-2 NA TGTGCCAGCAGCCCTCGGACTAGCGGGAGTGGCTACAATGAGCAGTTCTTC CASSPRTSGSGYNEQFF
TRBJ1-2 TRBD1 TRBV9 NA TGTGCCAGCGGTCGGGGACAGGGGGCGGGTGGCTACACCTTC CASGRGQGAGGYTF
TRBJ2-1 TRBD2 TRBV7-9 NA TGTGCCAGCAGCCCTAGCGGGAGTATCTACAATGAGCAGTTCTTC CASSPSGSIYNEQFF
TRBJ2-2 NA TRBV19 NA TGTGCCAGTAGTATAGGTTGGGATACCGGGGAGCTGTTTTTT CASSIGWDTGELFF
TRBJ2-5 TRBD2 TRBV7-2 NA TGTGCCAGCAGCGGCCGGACTAGCGGGAGAGAGACCCAGTACTTC CASSGRTSGRETQYF
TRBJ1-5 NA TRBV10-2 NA TGCGCCAGCAGTGAGCCGAGTGGTCAGCCCCAGCATTTT CASSEPSGQPQHF
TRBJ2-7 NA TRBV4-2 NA TGTGCCAGCAGCCAAGGGCCTCTGAGCGCGTCCCTCTCCTACGAGCAGTACTTC CASSQGPLSASLSYEQYF
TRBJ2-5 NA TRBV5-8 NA TGTGCCAGCAGCTTCCTAGGGACTGGAGAGACCCAGTACTTC CASSFLGTGETQYF
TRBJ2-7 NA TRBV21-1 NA TGTGCCAGCAGCAAAGGGCGGGCGGTCTGGTACGAGCAGTACTTC CASSKGRAVWYEQYF
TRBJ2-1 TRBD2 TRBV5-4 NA TGTGCCAGCAGCTTGCGGCCTAGCGGCCTATACAATGAGCAGTTCTTC CASSLRPSGLYNEQFF
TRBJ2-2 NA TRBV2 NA TGTGCCAGCACGGCTAGCCGAACCGGGGAGCTGTTTTTT CASTASRTGELFF
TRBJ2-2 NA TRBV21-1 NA TGTGCCAGCAGCAAAAGGCCTGCGGGAGGGCCCGGAACCGGGGAGCTGTTTTTT CASSKRPAGGPGTGELFF
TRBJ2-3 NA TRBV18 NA TGTGCCAGCTCACCCGACTCGAGAAGGGGTGACACAGATACGCAGTATTTT CASSPDSRRGDTDTQYF
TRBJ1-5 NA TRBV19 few TGTGCCACTGGGGGAAAACCCAATCAGCCCCAGCATTTT CATGGKPNQPQHF
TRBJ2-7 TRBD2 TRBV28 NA TGTGCCGGGGGGACCGGACTAGGTCTCTCCGAGCAGTACTTC CAGGTGLGLSEQYF
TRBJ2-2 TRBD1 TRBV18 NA TGTGCCAGCCCGCGGACAGGAACGAACACCGGGGAGCTGTTTTTT CASPRTGTNTGELFF
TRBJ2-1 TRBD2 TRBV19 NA TGTGCCAGTAGTATAGTAGCGGGACCGAATGAGCAGTTCTTC CASSIVAGPNEQFF
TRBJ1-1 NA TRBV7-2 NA TGTGCCAGCAGCACCCCACGGCCGGGTATGAACACTGAAGCTTTCTTT CASSTPRPGMNTEAFF
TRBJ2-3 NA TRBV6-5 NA TGTGCCAGCACCATAAACCGCGGCAGGTCAGATACGCAGTATTTT CASTINRGRSDTQYF
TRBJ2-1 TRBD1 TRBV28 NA TGTGCCAGCAGTTTAGGGACAGCCAATGAGCAGTTCTTC CASSLGTANEQFF
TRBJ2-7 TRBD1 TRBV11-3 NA TGTGCCAGCAGCCTATTTCGAGGGGACAGCCCTTACGAGCAGTACTTC CASSLFRGDSPYEQYF
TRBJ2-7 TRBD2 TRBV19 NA TGTGCCAGTAGTGTCCCCAGCGGGAACTCCTACGAGCAGTACTTC CASSVPSGNSYEQYF
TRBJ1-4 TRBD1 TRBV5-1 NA TGCGCCAGCAGCTTGCGACGGACAGGGGAGGGGGTGTCCACTAATGAAAAACTGTTTTTT CASSLRRTGEGVSTNEKLFF
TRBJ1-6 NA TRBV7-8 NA TGTGCCAGCAGCTTAGCGTTAGCCAGAGGTTCACCCCTCCACTTT CASSLALARGSPLHF
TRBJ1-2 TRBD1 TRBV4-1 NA TGCGCCAGCAGCCAGATGGGACAGGGGGTCTATGGCTACACCTTC CASSQMGQGVYGYTF